The sequence of this T cell receptor beta chain was determined in a study of T cell repertoires in cytomegalovirus infection. Study overall: Recently described HLA-C-restricted plus well-studied HLA-B-restricted CMV epitopes were used.

Trimming removed 2 bases from V and 7 bases from J, with 12 bases in between. CDR1 is SGHVS, CDR2 FNYEAQ, per germline. This CDR3 has 13 amino acids. Study-level findings and limits: Carriage of CMV together with the relevant HLA was identifiable through cumulative public TCR beta family frequency.

TCRdb called the reads again in MiXCR, with one record for every CDR3 protein. This table holds 650,000 to 850,000 distinct CDR3 sequences, approximately 32% found once. Turning to this clonotype: Its antigen is as yet unknown.

The chain joins TRBV7-6 to TRBJ2-7; either TRBD1 or TRBD2 may supply D (5 bases each). Sequencing used cultured CD8+ T cells from PBMCs, obtained from culture after CMV antigen stimulation. The source is a human donor in good health (CMV status not recorded). Some clones in this sample may be carry-over from other donors' samples. The CDR3 loop is CASSLSVGTEQYF. As DNA, the CDR3 is TGTGCCAGCAGCTTATCGGTGGGGACGGAGCAGTACTTC.